The 31 T cell receptor beta chains reported below all come from one sample, sequenced in a study of glioma-infiltrating T cells. Amplification of TCR alpha and beta CDR3 regions from RNA used iRepertoire nested multiplex PCR. TCRdb fed the multiplex PCR reads into MiXCR, producing one record per CDR3 protein. The sample gives around 120,000 distinct CDR3 sequences, around 25% of which show up once; approximately 26% is in the top ten. Sequenced: glioma tissue, nonneoplastic brain tissue, or PBMCs (not recorded which). The receptors derive from a human donor with low-grade glioma or glioblastoma, undergoing nonglioma brain surgery, or in good health (not recorded which).

The rearrangement uses TRBV25-1 and TRBJ1-6; D is perhaps TRBD1 (5 bases). Germline V gene sequence: CDR1 MGHDK, CDR2 SYGVNS. This CDR3 has 15 amino acids. V shed 2 bases and J shed 11 bases, with 16 bases lying between them. CDR3 bases: TGTGCCAGCAGTGAAGCCACAGGCGAGGGTCCACCCCTCCACTTT. This gives the protein CASSEATGEGPPLHF. Full variable domain (missing parts from reference TRBV25-1 and TRBJ1-6): EADIYQTPRYLVIGTGKKITLECSQTMGHDKMYWYQQDPGMELHLIHYSYGVNSTEKGDLSSESTVSRIRTEHFPLTLESARPSHTSQYLCASSEATGEGPPLHFGNGTRLTVT.

The chain employs TRBV27 and TRBJ1-4; TRBD1 matches 9 bases. Looked up from germline, CDR1 is MNHEY and CDR2 is SMNVEV (reference sequence). V was pared by 4 bases and J by 8 bases, with 8 bases of the junction left unmatched. CDR3 length: 15 amino acids. The CDR3 reads CASSSGQGVFEKLFF. The CDR3 DNA follows: TGTGCCAGCAGTTCGGGACAGGGCGTGTTCGAAAAACTGTTTTTT.

The chain has TRBV18 and TRBJ2-3, with D perhaps matching TRBD1 (5 bases). The germline V and J ends were trimmed by 2 bases and 2 bases, with 5 bases remaining between them. The CDR3 extends over 13 amino acids. Germline CDR1 and CDR2: KGHSH and LQKENI. CDR3 bases: TGTGCCAGCTCACCAGGACACACAGATACGCAGTATTTT. The encoded protein is CASSPGHTDTQYF. Full variable domain (missing parts from reference TRBV18 and TRBJ2-3): NAGVMQNPRHLVRRRGQEARLRCSPMKGHSHVYWYRQLPEEGLKFMVYLQKENIIDESGMPKERFSAEFPKEGPSILRIQQVVRGDSAAYFCASSPGHTDTQYFGPGTRLTVL.

Worth noting for this clonotype: One junction end disagrees with the germline gene, perhaps due to a read error. The CDR3 is CASSGLVGDTESFF. CDR3 DNA: TGTGCCAGCAGCGGGTTGGTGGGGGACACTGAATCTTTCTTT. This chain uses TRBV7-9 with TRBJ1-1, with D perhaps matching TRBD1 (6 bases). Germline CDR1 reads SEHNR; CDR2 reads FQNEAQ (reference sequence). The CDR3 loop spans 14 amino acids.

This clonotype was seen repeatedly, ten times or more. The chain employs TRBV20-1 and TRBJ2-1, with D perhaps matching TRBD1 (7 bases). This CDR3 has 12 amino acids. V was clipped by 3 bases and J by 13 bases, with 16 bases between them. Germline loops: CDR1 DFQATT, CDR2 SNEGSKA (reference sequence). This CDR3 reads CSARPSGGLQFF. In DNA form, the CDR3 reads TGCAGTGCTAGGCCCTCAGGGGGGCTCCAGTTCTTC.

This clonotype was counted only a few times. A read error may explain this, as a much larger clone is one base away. The rearrangement links TRBV6-5 to TRBJ1-3; D gene ambiguous. Germline V gene sequence: CDR1 MNHEY, CDR2 SVGAGI. The CDR3 contains 13 residues. CDR3 in amino acids: CASRTVPGTTIYF. CDR3 nucleotide sequence: TGTGCCAGCAGAACAGTCCCTGGAACCACCATATATTTT.

This clonotype was counted only a few times. V usage is TRBV7-9 and J usage is TRBJ1-1; a weak D match, TRBD1 (6 bases). Germline lookup yields CDR1 SEHNR and CDR2 FQNEAQ (reference sequence). V was pared by 11 bases and J by 5 bases, with 18 bases between. The CDR3 runs to 13 residues. In DNA, the CDR3 is TGTGCCGCATGGACAGCTCGAGGGACTGAAGCTTTCTTT. Translating it yields CAAWTARGTEAFF. The full variable domain, completed using reference TRBV7-9 and TRBJ1-1, is DTGVSQNPRHKITKRGQNVTFRCDPISEHNRLYWYRQTLGQGPEFLTYFQNEAQLEKSRLLSDRFSAERPKGSFSTLEIQRTEQGDSAMYLCAAWTARGTEAFFGQGTRLTVV.

This chain connects TRBV20-1 to TRBJ1-3; TRBD1 might be the D (5 bases). Germline V gene data show CDR1 as DFQATT and CDR2 as SNEGSKA (reference sequence). V shed 6 bases and J shed 1 base, with 10 bases lying between them. The CDR3 contains 13 residues. DNA of the CDR3: TGCAGTGCACCAAAGGGGTCTGGAAACACCATATATTTT. The encoded protein is CSAPKGSGNTIYF.

The rearrangement links TRBV10-3 to TRBJ1-1; D is uncertain. In germline, CDR1 is ENHRY, CDR2 SYGVKD. With 0 bases removed from V and 3 bases from J, the gap between germline ends came to 11 bases. This CDR3 is built from 15 residues. The CDR3 here is CAISESRVRDTEAFF. CDR3 DNA: TGTGCCATCAGTGAGTCAAGGGTAAGGGACACTGAAGCTTTCTTT.

Points on this clonotype: Because the CDR3 is missing its conserved closing phenylalanine or tryptophan, this is likely a read error. The rearrangement joins TRBV7-9 to TRBJ1-2, with unresolved D. Per germline, CDR1 SEHNR and CDR2 FQNEAQ (reference sequence). V lost 1 base, J lost 8 bases, and 11 bases lay in between. The CDR3 is 13 residues long. The DNA for the CDR3 is TGTGCCAGCAGCTTAGTCCTCCACGGGGGCTACACCCTC. Translation gives CASSLVLHGGYTL.

This clonotype has just a few counts. V and J are TRBV3-1 and TRBJ1-4; D ambiguous. The CDR3 has 14 residues. Trimming shortened V by 4 bases and J by 8 bases, and 14 bases separated the two germline ends. CDR1 and CDR2 from the germline V gene are LGHDT and YNNKEL (reference sequence). CDR3 region: CASSLRHSSEKLFF. DNA for the CDR3: TGTGCCAGCAGCCTCCGACACTCGTCCGAAAAACTGTTTTTT.

With respect to this clonotype: One base away lies a much larger clone, so this may be a sequencing read error. The chain joins TRBV6-1 to TRBJ1-3; possibly TRBD1 for D (5 bases). The CDR3 is 17 residues long. Per the germline V gene, CDR1 is MNHNS and CDR2 is SASEGT. Trimming left V 5 bases short and J 1 base short, with 18 bases between. The CDR3 protein is CASSSGRAGLSGNTIYF. The CDR3 DNA sequence: TGTGCCAGCAGTTCTGGCCGGGCAGGGCTTTCTGGAAACACCATATATTTT.

This clonotype was counted at least ten times. The chain has TRBV29-1 and TRBJ2-3, with D perhaps matching TRBD1 (5 bases). The CDR3 length is 12 residues. The V and J ends lost 3 bases and 4 bases respectively, with 8 bases between them. From germline, CDR1 is SQVTM and CDR2 ANQGSEA. CDR3 loop: CSVEKGPDTQYF. The CDR3 nucleotides are TGCAGCGTTGAGAAGGGGCCAGATACGCAGTATTTT.

Remarks on this clonotype: One end of the junction varies from germline; a read error may be responsible. The V and J genes are TRBV20-1 and TRBJ2-1; D is possibly TRBD1 or TRBD2 (6 bases each). This CDR3 contains 13 residues. Germline CDR1 DFQATT, CDR2 SNEGSKA (reference sequence). The CDR3 nucleotides are TGCAGTGCTAGAGGGGGGGCCCTCAATGAGCATTTCTTC. Protein sequence: CSARGGALNEHFF.

This clonotype was observed many times. V gene TRBV25-1 combines with J gene TRBJ1-3; no definite D call. Trimming shortened V by 4 bases and J by 0 bases, and 7 bases separated the two germline ends. CDR1 and CDR2 from the germline V gene are MGHDK and SYGVNS. CDR3 size: 14 residues. The CDR3, as DNA: TGTGCCAGCAGTGCTTTCGTCTCTGGAAACACCATATATTTT. Its translation: CASSAFVSGNTIYF.

V gene TRBV19 combines with J gene TRBJ2-1, with D unresolved. The V gene lost 4 bases and the J gene lost 2 bases, with 15 bases spanning the gap. This CDR3 is built from 16 residues. Germline V gene sequence: CDR1 LNHDA, CDR2 SQIVND (reference sequence). Written as DNA, the CDR3 is TGTGCCAGTAGTACCTTAGACGGGTCCCCCTACAATGAGCAGTTCTTC. It is translated as CASSTLDGSPYNEQFF.

This clonotype came up a few times. This rearrangement joins TRBV20-1 to TRBJ2-3, with 11 bases that match TRBD2. The CDR3 consists of 15 residues. Germline CDR1 is DFQATT and CDR2 is SNEGSKA (reference sequence). The J segment lost 5 bases and the V segment lost 0 bases, leaving 4 bases of the junction unmatched. CDR3 protein: CSARDLAGGQDTQYF. Written as DNA, the CDR3 is TGCAGTGCTAGAGACCTAGCGGGGGGACAAGATACGCAGTATTTT.

The sample holds many counts of this clonotype. The chain joins TRBV28 to TRBJ2-7; possible D gene TRBD1, 5 bases. Looked up from germline, CDR1 is MDHEN and CDR2 is SYDVKM. Between the trimmed V and J ends, which lost 5 bases and 2 bases, there was a span of 10 bases. CDR3 length: 13 residues. This CDR3 is CASSPIRAYEQYV. In DNA form, the CDR3 reads TGTGCCAGCAGTCCGATCAGGGCCTACGAGCAGTACGTC.

Concerning this clonotype: A much larger clone differs by one base, so this may be a read error. This chain uses TRBV6-6 with TRBJ2-3; 7 bases map to TRBD2. V lost 5 bases, J lost 4 bases, and 9 bases stayed unmatched. The CDR3 has 15 residues. Germline CDR1 reads MNHNY; CDR2 reads SVGAGI (reference sequence). The CDR3 sequence: CASSPSAGEADTQYF. CDR3 DNA sequence: TGTGCCAGCAGTCCGTCCGCGGGGGAGGCAGATACGCAGTATTTT.

The chain has TRBV5-8 and TRBJ1-4, with TRBD1 matching over 9 bases. Per germline, CDR1 SGHTS and CDR2 YDEGEE. The CDR3 is 13 amino acids. J lost 8 bases, V lost 6 bases, and 5 bases had no gene match. The CDR3 protein is CASMDRGEEKLFF. CDR3 nucleotides: TGTGCCAGCATGGACAGGGGCGAAGAAAAACTGTTTTTT.

In its sample, this clonotype was seen many times. This sequence joins TRBV6-1 and TRBJ2-1; 14 bases fit TRBD2. V shed 10 bases and J 5 bases; nucleotides not matched to a gene: 4. Per germline, CDR1 MNHNS and CDR2 SASEGT. The CDR3 is made up of 14 amino acids. This CDR3 reads CATRTSGGNNEQFF. The CDR3 DNA reads TGTGCCACTCGGACTAGCGGGGGGAACAATGAGCAGTTCTTC.

This clonotype was seen more than once but under ten times. The chain links TRBV12-3 or TRBV12-4 to TRBJ1-1, with 8 bases matching TRBD1. The CDR3 totals 14 residues. V was pared by 0 bases and J by 11 bases, with 8 bases of the junction left unmatched. In DNA form, the CDR3 reads TGTGCCAGCAGTTTAGCGCCCAGGGGGCGTGGGGCTTTCTTT. Translating it yields CASSLAPRGRGAFF.

The chain uses TRBV5-1 and TRBJ2-3; 8 bases are a match to TRBD2. V lost 0 bases to trimming and J lost 3 bases; unmatched junction nucleotides: 6. This CDR3 comprises 16 residues. From germline, CDR1 is SGHRS and CDR2 YFSETQ. The CDR3 is CASSLAGTRFTDTQYF. CDR3 coding DNA: TGCGCCAGCAGCTTGGCCGGGACTAGGTTTACAGATACGCAGTATTTT.

This clonotype is deemed medium-sized. V is TRBV27 and J is TRBJ1-1, with D possibly matching TRBD1 (5 bases). The CDR3 covers 14 residues. In germline, CDR1 is MNHEY, CDR2 SMNVEV (reference sequence). The V and J ends lost 5 bases and 2 bases respectively, with 12 bases between them. CDR3 sequence (DNA): TGTGCCAGCAGTATGGGACGTTTTAACACTGAAGCTTTCTTT. The encoded protein is CASSMGRFNTEAFF.

This rearrangement joins TRBV6-6 to TRBJ2-7, with D maybe TRBD1 (5 bases). Trimming pared 8 bases from V and 5 bases from J, leaving 19 bases between. The CDR3 totals 14 residues. Per germline, CDR1 MNHNY and CDR2 SVGAGI (reference sequence). The CDR3 region is CASGPDSTVNEQYV. The CDR3 nucleotides read TGTGCCAGCGGCCCTGACTCGACAGTGAACGAGCAGTACGTC.

V usage is TRBV7-6 and J usage is TRBJ2-5; 10 bases map to TRBD2. Germline-derived CDR1 and CDR2 are SGHVS and FNYEAQ. The ends lost 2 bases at V and 5 bases at J; junction bases unmatched: 11. This CDR3 has 17 amino acids. CDR3: CASSLNVERGGLETQYF. The CDR3 DNA sequence: TGTGCCAGCAGCTTAAATGTCGAGCGGGGGGGCTTGGAGACCCAGTACTTC.

The chain has TRBV29-1 and TRBJ1-4; unclear D gene. Germline-derived CDR1 and CDR2 are SQVTM and ANQGSEA. This CDR3 contains 14 residues. Trimming took 4 bases from V and 8 from J, leaving 17 bases between them. This CDR3 reads CSVGPDRYPEKLFF. CDR3 nucleotide sequence: TGCAGCGTTGGCCCGGACCGATACCCGGAAAAACTGTTTTTT.

This clonotype occurred many times. The CDR3 spells CSARQQANTEAFF. The CDR3 DNA reads TGCAGTGCTAGGCAGCAGGCGAACACTGAAGCTTTCTTT. This rearrangement joins TRBV20-1 to TRBJ1-1; no firm D call. CDR1 and CDR2 (germline): DFQATT, SNEGSKA (reference sequence). The V and J ends lost 3 bases and 1 base respectively, with 9 bases between them. The CDR3 totals 13 residues.

The genes are TRBV7-3 and TRBJ2-3; D not certain. Germline CDR1 reads SGHTA; CDR2 reads FQGTGA. The V end lost 3 bases, the J end lost 6 bases, and 7 bases lay between the germline ends. The CDR3 has 12 residues. The DNA of the CDR3 is TGTGCCAGCAGCTTGCTGGGTGATACGCAGTATTTT. It codes for CASSLLGDTQYF.

The chain carries TRBV6-1 and TRBJ1-2; 10 bases are shared with TRBD1. V gave up 6 bases and J gave up 5 bases; unmatched junction bases: 6. Per germline, CDR1 MNHNS and CDR2 SASEGT. The CDR3 is made up of 14 amino acids. DNA of the CDR3: TGTGCCAGCAGGGGGACAGGGGAGAGGTATGGCTACACCTTC. This translates into CASRGTGERYGYTF.

The chain recombines TRBV3-1 with TRBJ1-1; 7 nucleotides line up with TRBD1. The CDR3 totals 14 residues. Germline V CDR1 and CDR2: LGHDT, YNNKEL (reference sequence). V lost 3 bases to trimming and J lost 5 bases; unmatched junction nucleotides: 6. The CDR3 spells CASSHHRGETEAFF. The CDR3 DNA follows: TGTGCCAGCAGCCACCACAGGGGCGAGACTGAAGCTTTCTTT.